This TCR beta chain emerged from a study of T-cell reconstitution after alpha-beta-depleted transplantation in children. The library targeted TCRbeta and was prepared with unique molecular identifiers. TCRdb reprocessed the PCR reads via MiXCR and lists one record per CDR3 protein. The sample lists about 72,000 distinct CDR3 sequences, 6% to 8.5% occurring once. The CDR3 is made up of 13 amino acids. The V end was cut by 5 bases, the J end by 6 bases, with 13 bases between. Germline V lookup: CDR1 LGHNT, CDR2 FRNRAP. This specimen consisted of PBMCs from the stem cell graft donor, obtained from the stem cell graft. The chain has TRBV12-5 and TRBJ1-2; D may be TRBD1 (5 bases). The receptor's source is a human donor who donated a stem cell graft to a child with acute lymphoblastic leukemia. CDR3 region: CASGQGPSNGYTF. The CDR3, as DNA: TGTGCTAGTGGTCAGGGACCTTCAAATGGCTACACCTTC.